The 29 T cell receptor beta chains presented below share a single source sample, sequenced in a study of blood T cell repertoires in COVID-19. Sequencing was performed with immunoSEQ multiplex PCR; in TCRdb, only in-frame clones are kept and a portion is missing. The profile shows approximately 80,000 clones, 65% to 90% of them singletons. Source material: peripheral blood. The receptors were sampled from a man over 45 with COVID-19, enrolled during active disease.

The chain joins TRBV13 to TRBJ2-1, with 7 bases identical to TRBD2. V was clipped by 4 bases and J by 2 bases; unmatched bases: 5. Germline V CDR1 and CDR2: PRHDT, FYEKMQ (reference sequence). This CDR3 region has 15 residues. This CDR3 reads CASSSGTTAYNEQFF. DNA for the CDR3: TGTGCCAGCAGCTCCGGGACTACGGCCTACAATGAGCAGTTCTTC.

This chain connects TRBV4-1 to TRBJ1-1; 7 bases match TRBD1. Germline lookup yields CDR1 MGHRA and CDR2 YSYEKL. CDR3 length: 15 residues. The V and J ends lost 3 bases and 2 bases, in that order; junction bases with no gene match: 6. CDR3 sequence: CASSQADRDNTEAFF. CDR3 nucleotide sequence: TGCGCCAGCAGCCAGGCCGACAGGGATAACACTGAAGCTTTCTTT.

J is TRBJ1-2 and V is TRBV5-4, with D possibly being TRBD1 (6 bases). The CDR3 contains 13 residues. Looked up from germline, CDR1 is SGHNT and CDR2 is YYREEE (reference sequence). V gave up 3 bases and J gave up 2 bases, with 8 bases separating them. The CDR3 coding sequence is TGTGCCAGCAGCTGGGGGCTGAACTATGGCTACACCTTC. It is translated as CASSWGLNYGYTF.

The V gene is TRBV10-1, the J gene TRBJ2-1; D is perhaps TRBD1 (5 bases). The CDR3 extends over 15 amino acids. CDR1 is WNHNN, CDR2 SYGVQD, per germline (reference sequence). Deletions cut 3 bases from V and 1 base from J, with 10 bases between. CDR3 residues: CASSDLGQSYNEQFF. Written as DNA, the CDR3 is TGCGCCAGCAGTGATTTGGGGCAATCCTACAATGAGCAGTTCTTC.

This chain links TRBV6-1 with TRBJ1-6, with 7 bases identical to TRBD1. From germline, CDR1 is MNHNS and CDR2 SASEGT. V was clipped by 4 bases and J by 0 bases; unmatched bases: 3. This CDR3 is 16 amino acids long. The DNA for the CDR3 is TGTGCCAGCAGTGGGGGGACAGTCTCCTATAATTCACCCCTCCACTTT. Protein product: CASSGGTVSYNSPLHF.

The V call is TRBV9, the J call TRBJ2-7, with 9 bases identical to TRBD1. V trimming: 3 bases; J trimming: 2 bases; junction bases outside the gene matches: 6. The CDR3 spans 15 residues. Germline-derived CDR1 and CDR2 are SGDLS and YYNGEE. CDR3 in amino acids: CASSETGGSTYEQYF. The CDR3 coding sequence is TGTGCCAGCAGCGAGACAGGGGGAAGCACCTACGAGCAGTACTTC.

The rearrangement uses TRBV5-4 and TRBJ1-2, with D unresolved. Germline V gives CDR1 SGHNT, CDR2 YYREEE (reference sequence). Trimming removed 3 bases at V and 3 bases at J, with 9 bases between. The CDR3 totals 13 residues. Written as DNA, the CDR3 is TGTGCCAGCAGCTCCTCGCAGGACTATGGCTACACCTTC. Translated, it gives CASSSSQDYGYTF.

This CDR3 reads CASSVGGAKNYGYTF. DNA for the CDR3: TGTGCCAGCTCCGTGGGGGGGGCCAAGAACTATGGCTACACCTTC. This chain connects TRBV28 to TRBJ1-2, with D possibly being TRBD1 (6 bases). Trimming left V 8 bases short and J 2 bases short, with 18 bases between. Germline assignment: CDR1 MDHEN and CDR2 SYDVKM. This CDR3 has 15 residues.

The rearrangement links TRBV2 to TRBJ1-6, with 9 bases that match TRBD1. V was clipped by 9 bases and J by 7 bases; unmatched bases: 7. The length of the CDR3 is 14 residues. Germline lookup yields CDR1 SNHLY and CDR2 FYNNEI. The CDR3 sequence: CAREGQGVNSPLHF. The CDR3 DNA is TGTGCCAGAGAGGGACAGGGCGTCAATTCACCCCTCCACTTT.

The V and J genes are TRBV6-4 and TRBJ2-3, with D possibly TRBD2 on 6 matching bases. The CDR3 covers 16 residues. Trimming stripped 4 bases from V and 2 bases from J, with 16 bases between. CDR1 and CDR2 (germline): MRHNA, SNTAGT. As DNA, the CDR3 is TGTGCCAGCAGTGCCCAGGGACTTTCGATCACAGATACGCAGTATTTT. Translating gives CASSAQGLSITDTQYF.

This clone appeared a single time. A read error may produce the germline difference seen at one junction end. The V gene is TRBV4-1, the J gene TRBJ1-2, with TRBD1 matching 9 bases. This CDR3 is 17 amino acids long. Germline V gene sequence: CDR1 MGHRA, CDR2 YSYEKL. Here the CDR3 DNA reads TGCGCCAGCAGGCAAGAAACCAGCCGGGACAGGGCCTATGGCTACACCTTC. Protein product: CASRQETSRDRAYGYTF.

The rearrangement uses TRBV18 and TRBJ2-2; the D gene is possibly TRBD1 (6 bases). This CDR3 is built from 15 residues. CDR1 is KGHSH, CDR2 LQKENI, per germline. V lost 2 bases and J 2 bases, leaving 9 bases between the germline ends. CDR3 sequence: CASSPLQGNTGELFF. CDR3 DNA sequence: TGTGCCAGCTCACCATTACAGGGTAACACCGGGGAGCTGTTTTTT.

The J gene is TRBJ2-3, the V gene TRBV28, with a possible D match to TRBD1 (6 bases). Germline-derived CDR1 and CDR2 are MDHEN and SYDVKM. V was clipped by 5 bases and J by 2 bases, with 11 bases between them. This CDR3 region has 14 residues. The CDR3 DNA reads as TGTGCCAGCAGTCCTGGGGGCCTCACAGATACGCAGTATTTT. As protein: CASSPGGLTDTQYF.

V gene TRBV6-6 combines with J gene TRBJ2-4, with D possibly being TRBD1 (6 bases). Trimming left V 5 bases short and J 1 base short, with 24 bases between. The CDR3 extends over 19 amino acids. CDR1 and CDR2 from the germline V gene are MNHNY and SVGAGI (reference sequence). DNA for the CDR3: TGTGCCAGCAGTCCAGGACGTGGGGGCGCTTTTGGGGCCAAAAACATTCAGTACTTC. Amino acid sequence: CASSPGRGGAFGAKNIQYF.

The chain links TRBV5-1 to TRBJ1-2, with D hard to call. CDR3 length equals 12 residues. The V end lost 3 bases, the J end lost 9 bases, and 12 bases lay between the germline ends. Germline CDR1 is SGHRS and CDR2 is YFSETQ. CDR3 sequence: CASSSDKKSYTF. DNA of the CDR3: TGCGCCAGCAGCTCTGACAAGAAGAGCTACACCTTC.

The V call is TRBV5-5, the J call TRBJ2-7; maybe TRBD1 (6 bases). V gave up 5 bases and J gave up 6 bases, with 18 bases separating them. The CDR3 runs to 14 residues. Germline loops: CDR1 SGHKS, CDR2 YYEKEE (reference sequence). CDR3 nucleotide sequence: TGTGCCAGCAGAAAGGCCAGGGGCCTGGGCGAGCAGTACTTC. Protein: CASRKARGLGEQYF.

The chain links TRBV9 to TRBJ2-5; 7 bases are shared with TRBD2. The CDR3 covers 14 residues. Germline CDR1 and CDR2: SGDLS and YYNGEE. Trimming took 0 bases from V and 5 from J; bases not matched to a gene: 4. The CDR3 protein is CASSVAGGSETQYF. Here the CDR3 DNA reads TGTGCCAGCAGCGTAGCTGGCGGGAGCGAGACCCAGTACTTC.

The J gene is TRBJ1-5, the V gene TRBV3-1 (or the pseudogene TRBV3-2); 8 bases map to TRBD1. The length of the CDR3 is 14 residues. Germline V gene sequence: CDR1 LGHDT, CDR2 YNNKEL (reference sequence). V was pared by 1 base and J by 4 bases, with 0 bases of the junction left unmatched. The CDR3 sequence is CASSQGTGNQPQHF. CDR3 DNA: TGTGCCAGCAGCCAAGGGACAGGGAATCAGCCCCAGCATTTT.

V and J are TRBV7-2 and TRBJ2-7; 7 bases line up with TRBD1. Germline-derived CDR1 and CDR2 are SGHTA and FQGNSA. The CDR3 is 14 amino acids. V was clipped by 1 base and J by 6 bases; unmatched bases: 6. The CDR3: CASSLGSDRVEQYF. DNA of the CDR3: TGTGCCAGCAGCTTAGGGTCCGACAGGGTCGAGCAGTACTTC. Full variable domain (outside the CDR3, taken from reference TRBV7-2 and TRBJ2-7): GAGVSQSPSNKVTEKGKDVELRCDPISGHTALYWYRQSLGQGLEFLIYFQGNSAPDKSGLPSDRFSAERTGGSVSTLTIQRTQQEDSAVYLCASSLGSDRVEQYFGPGTRLTVT.

The chain joins TRBV19 to TRBJ2-3; tentative D call: TRBD2 (5 bases). V lost 5 bases, J lost 2 bases, and 11 bases lay in between. This CDR3 is built from 14 residues. From germline, CDR1 is LNHDA and CDR2 SQIVND (reference sequence). The CDR3 region has the DNA TGTGCCAGTAGTCCCGGACTGTACACAGATACGCAGTATTTT. This sequence encodes CASSPGLYTDTQYF.

In DNA, the CDR3 is TGTGCCAGCAGCTTTAGGACTAGCGGGAGTCACAATGAGCAGTTCTTC. Its protein product is CASSFRTSGSHNEQFF. The chain uses TRBV7-9 and TRBJ2-1; TRBD2 agrees at 13 bases. This CDR3 comprises 16 residues. Germline V gene sequence: CDR1 SEHNR, CDR2 FQNEAQ (reference sequence). Trimming took 3 bases from V and 5 from J; bases not matched to a gene: 4.

V is TRBV4-2 and J is TRBJ2-7; 12 positions agree with TRBD2. The CDR3 is 16 residues long. CDR1 and CDR2 (germline): LGHNA, YNFKEQ. J gave up 6 bases and V 6 bases, and 12 bases lay outside the gene matches. The CDR3 here is CASSSGLAGKRAEQYF. The CDR3 nucleotides are TGTGCCAGCAGTTCAGGACTAGCGGGAAAACGGGCCGAGCAGTACTTC.

The chain joins TRBV5-1 to TRBJ2-2; TRBD1 aligns across 10 bases. Trimming took 4 bases from V and 4 from J; bases not matched to a gene: 7. The CDR3 runs to 16 residues. Germline CDR1 is SGHRS and CDR2 is YFSETQ. This CDR3 reads CASSKLTGGSTGELFF. Here the CDR3 DNA reads TGCGCCAGCAGCAAACTGACAGGGGGCTCCACCGGGGAGCTGTTTTTT.

In this sample, this clone turned up once. This chain uses TRBV18 with TRBJ1-2; perhaps TRBD1 as D (5 bases). The germline gives CDR1 KGHSH, CDR2 LQKENI. The CDR3 length is 14 residues. V lost 1 base and J lost 4, with 10 bases in between. The CDR3 loop is CASSPQDMGYGYTF. The DNA for the CDR3 is TGTGCCAGCTCACCACAGGACATGGGCTATGGCTACACCTTC.

V and J are TRBV27 and TRBJ1-2, with 7 bases identical to TRBD1. Germline V gene data show CDR1 as MNHEY and CDR2 as SMNVEV (reference sequence). The CDR3 sequence is 14 residues long. The junction had 9 bases not matched to a gene; V was cut back by 4 bases and J by 7 bases. The CDR3 region has the DNA TGTGCCAGCAGTTCCGACAGGGCCTCCCCTGGCTACACCTTC. Residues: CASSSDRASPGYTF.

The rearrangement uses TRBV5-4 and TRBJ2-7; D is unresolved. Deletions cut 4 bases from V and 0 bases from J, with 11 bases between. The germline V gene encodes CDR1 SGHNT and CDR2 YYREEE (reference sequence). The CDR3 is made up of 14 amino acids. The CDR3 protein is CASSPAAYSYEQYF. CDR3 nucleotides: TGTGCCAGCAGCCCAGCAGCGTACTCCTACGAGCAGTACTTC.

The chain combines TRBV6-5 with TRBJ2-5, with D unresolved. The CDR3 covers 11 residues. V gave up 3 bases and J gave up 3 bases, with 2 bases separating them. Germline CDR1 is MNHEY and CDR2 is SVGAGI. CDR3 in DNA: TGTGCCAGCAGTTATAAAGAGACCCAGTACTTC. Translation gives CASSYKETQYF.

A note on this clone: This CDR3 is also generated by other DNA sequences in the sample. The chain is built from TRBV28 and TRBJ2-7; 7 nucleotides match TRBD1. J lost 2 bases, V lost 5 bases, and 3 bases had no gene match. The V gene's germline CDR1 is MDHEN and CDR2 SYDVKM. This CDR3 comprises 13 residues. CDR3 region: CASSLGGPYEQYF. The CDR3 DNA sequence: TGTGCCAGCAGTCTAGGGGGCCCCTACGAGCAGTACTTC.

The V call is TRBV7-3, the J call TRBJ2-3, with 8 bases matching TRBD2. Trimming removed 3 bases from V and 4 bases from J; junction bases left unmatched: 9. Per germline, CDR1 SGHTA and CDR2 FQGTGA. The CDR3 consists of 16 residues. The CDR3 DNA sequence: TGTGCCAGCAGCTTGACTAGCGCACGAATGGCAGATACGCAGTATTTT. Its protein product is CASSLTSARMADTQYF.